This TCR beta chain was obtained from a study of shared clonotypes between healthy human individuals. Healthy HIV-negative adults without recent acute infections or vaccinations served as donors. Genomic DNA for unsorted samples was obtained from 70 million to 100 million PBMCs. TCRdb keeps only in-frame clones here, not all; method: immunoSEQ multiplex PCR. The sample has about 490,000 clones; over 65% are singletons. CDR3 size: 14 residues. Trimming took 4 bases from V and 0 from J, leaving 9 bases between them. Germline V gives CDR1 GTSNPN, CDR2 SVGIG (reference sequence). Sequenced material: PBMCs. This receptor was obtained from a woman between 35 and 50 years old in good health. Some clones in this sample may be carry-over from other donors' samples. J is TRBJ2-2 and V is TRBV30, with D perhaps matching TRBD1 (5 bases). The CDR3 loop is CAWKGDPNTGELFF. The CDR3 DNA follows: TGTGCCTGGAAAGGGGATCCGAACACCGGGGAGCTGTTTTTT.